This passage covers 13 T cell receptor beta chains from one sample sequenced in a study of blood T cell repertoires in COVID-19. Data came from immunoSEQ multiplex PCR; TCRdb stores just in-frame clones and leaves some out. The data show approximately 210,000 clones, under 90% seen once. The specimen sequenced was peripheral blood. These receptor sequences come from a man aged 25 to 45 with active or convalescent COVID-19.

This clone has a single count. The chain recombines TRBV9 with TRBJ2-7, with D possibly matching TRBD2 (5 bases). V gave up 3 bases and J gave up 6 bases, with 13 bases separating them. Germline V gene lookup returns CDR1 SGDLS and CDR2 YYNGEE. The CDR3 totals 13 residues. The CDR3 bases are TGTGCCAGCAGCGCAGAGGCGGGTGTCGAGCAGTACTTC. It yields the protein CASSAEAGVEQYF.

V is TRBV19 and J is TRBJ1-2; 7 bases align to TRBD1. The CDR3 has 12 amino acids. The V segment lost 6 bases and the J segment 5 bases; nucleotides outside the gene matches: 3. From germline, CDR1 is LNHDA and CDR2 SQIVND (reference sequence). For the CDR3, the DNA is TGTGCCAGTAGGGCAGGGGGGTATGGCTACACCTTC. Encoded protein: CASRAGGYGYTF.

The rearrangement uses TRBV5-1 and TRBJ2-2, with 9 bases identical to TRBD1. The CDR3 loop spans 14 amino acids. Germline assignment: CDR1 SGHRS and CDR2 YFSETQ. V trimming: 5 bases; J trimming: 2 bases; junction bases outside the gene matches: 1. For the CDR3, the DNA is TGCGCCAGCAGGGACAGGGGCAACACCGGGGAGCTGTTTTTT. It yields the protein CASRDRGNTGELFF.

The gene calls are TRBV7-2 and TRBJ1-2; possibly TRBD1 for D (6 bases). The length of the CDR3 is 13 residues. Trimming pared 5 bases from V and 2 bases from J, leaving 9 bases between. The germline V gene has CDR1 SGHTA and CDR2 FQGNSA. CDR3 in DNA: TGTGCCAGCAGCCGACAGGCGAACTATGGCTACACCTTC. Amino acid sequence: CASSRQANYGYTF.

The genes are TRBV4-3 and TRBJ2-7, with D possibly being TRBD1 (7 bases). Germline CDR1 LGHNA, CDR2 YSLEER. This CDR3 contains 16 residues. Trimming cost V 0 bases and J 4 bases, with 16 bases left between them. The CDR3 region has the DNA TGCGCCAGCAGCCAAGATTGGGGGACAGCGGGTTACGAGCAGTACTTC. Its protein is CASSQDWGTAGYEQYF.

There are a few counts of this clone. This chain links TRBV28 with TRBJ2-5, with D possibly matching TRBD1 (5 bases). Looked up from germline, CDR1 is MDHEN and CDR2 is SYDVKM. This CDR3 contains 14 residues. Trimming left V 6 bases short and J 5 bases short, with 16 bases between. CDR3: CASRQAGSLETQYF. Here the CDR3 DNA reads TGTGCCAGCAGACAGGCAGGATCTTTGGAGACCCAGTACTTC.

The V gene is TRBV18, the J gene TRBJ1-5; D ambiguous. The CDR3 consists of 16 residues. V shed 0 bases and J shed 2 bases, with 11 bases lying between them. Germline V gives CDR1 KGHSH, CDR2 LQKENI. The CDR3 DNA follows: TGTGCCAGCTCACCACCTGGGGAAGCGGGCAATCAGCCCCAGCATTTT. Translating it yields CASSPPGEAGNQPQHF. The full variable domain, in which reference TRBV18 and TRBJ1-5 provide the parts outside the CDR3, is NAGVMQNPRHLVRRRGQEARLRCSPMKGHSHVYWYRQLPEEGLKFMVYLQKENIIDESGMPKERFSAEFPKEGPSILRIQQVVRGDSAAYFCASSPPGEAGNQPQHFGDGTRLSIL.

The count of this clone is one. Here the CDR3 DNA reads TGTGCCACCAGTGATTTTAGCGGGGCGGGCCCCAATGAGCAGTTCTTC. Translating gives CATSDFSGAGPNEQFF. This chain connects TRBV24-1 to TRBJ2-1; TRBD2 aligns across 8 bases. V shed 1 base and J 6 bases; nucleotides not matched to a gene: 7. The CDR3 runs 16 residues. CDR1 and CDR2 from the germline V gene are KGHDR and SFDVKD.

Only one count was recorded for this clone. The rearrangement uses TRBV9 and TRBJ1-6, with a possible D match to TRBD1 (6 bases). Germline V gene lookup returns CDR1 SGDLS and CDR2 YYNGEE. The CDR3 sequence is 14 residues long. V lost 4 bases and J lost 7, with 12 bases in between. CDR3: CASSNRVFNSPLHF. The CDR3 coding sequence is TGTGCCAGCAGCAACAGGGTTTTCAATTCACCCCTCCACTTT.

J is TRBJ1-1 and V is TRBV5-1, with TRBD1 identical over 8 bases. V trimming: 3 bases; J trimming: 4 bases; junction bases outside the gene matches: 8. In germline, CDR1 is SGHRS, CDR2 YFSETQ. The CDR3 totals 15 residues. In DNA form, the CDR3 reads TGCGCCAGCAGCTCCGTACAGGGGGGAACCACTGAAGCTTTCTTT. Its protein is CASSSVQGGTTEAFF.

This chain links TRBV7-2 with TRBJ2-7; 11 positions match TRBD2. CDR3 size: 15 residues. With 4 bases clipped from V and 1 base from J, the junction kept 3 bases outside the gene matches. The germline CDR1 and CDR2 sequences are SGHTA and FQGNSA. CDR3 amino acids: CASSYLAGGSYEQYF. The DNA for the CDR3 is TGTGCCAGCAGCTACCTAGCGGGAGGTTCCTACGAGCAGTACTTC.

This chain uses TRBV2 with TRBJ2-1; 7 bases map to TRBD1. The CDR3 totals 13 residues. V shed 6 bases, J shed 5 bases, and the junction held 4 bases outside the gene matches. Per germline, CDR1 SNHLY and CDR2 FYNNEI. The CDR3 protein is CASRDRRDNEQFF. CDR3 sequence (DNA): TGTGCCAGCAGGGACAGGCGAGACAATGAGCAGTTCTTC.

The rearrangement uses TRBV15 and TRBJ2-5, with 9 bases aligning to TRBD2. This CDR3 contains 16 residues. The trim removed 5 bases at V and 2 bases at J, leaving 9 bases unmatched. Germline V gene sequence: CDR1 LNHNV, CDR2 YYDKDF (reference sequence). The CDR3 sequence is CATSSTLAGVQETQYF. The CDR3 bases are TGTGCCACCAGCTCCACCTTAGCGGGGGTGCAAGAGACCCAGTACTTC.